The TCR beta chain under discussion was sequenced for a study of cytomegalovirus exposure and HLA in healthy donors. Study-level points and caveats: Per published reports, the classifier diagnosed cytomegalovirus status with high specificity and sensitivity. First-cohort TCR clusters tended to co-occur in the approximately 130 validation repertoires, a later analysis found. It was 150 to 200 TCR beta chains that were listed as cytomegalovirus-associated.

The CDR3 consists of 15 residues. The germline CDR1 and CDR2 sequences are SEHNR and FQNEAQ (reference sequence). V lost 4 bases and J lost 2; bases outside the gene matches: 2. Produced via immunoSEQ multiplex PCR; TCRdb's table is partial and in-frame only. The sample holds about 400,000 clones, roughly 90% seen once. Donors came from a validation cohort of over a hundred subjects, distinct from the first 666-subject cohort. Comments on this clone: Antigen: not known.

V and J are TRBV7-9 and TRBJ2-3, with 11 bases matching TRBD2. The sequenced sample consisted of PBMCs. The TCR comes from a woman younger than 30 in good health and CMV-seronegative. In nucleotides, the CDR3 is TGTGCCAGCAGCTCACTAGCGGGGGACACAGATACGCAGTATTTT. Protein product: CASSSLAGDTDTQYF.